Listed below are T cell receptor beta chains from one sample, sequenced in a study of blood T cells in healthy people across ages. A single record per CDR3 protein comes from TCRdb applying MiXCR to the 5' RACE reads. Of about 640,000 distinct CDR3 sequences listed, around 54% were seen once; the top ten hold approximately 40%. Sequenced input: blood. All receptors derive from a man aged 55 to 70 in good health. The CDR3 runs from the conserved cysteine through the conserved F or W. The order of the fields is V gene, clone size, J gene, D gene, CDR3 length, CDR3 DNA, CDR3 protein. The D gene is left open where the match is weak. Size is stated for part of the rows, as once, few or many counts, or as a class when the clone is expanded.

v_gene: TRBV7-2
abundance: few
j_gene: TRBJ2-5
d_gene: TRBD2
len: 14
CDR3nt: TGTGCCAGCAGCTCACCCACTAGCGGGGGGACCCAGTACTTC
CDR3aa: CASSSPTSGGTQYF

v_gene: TRBV15
abundance: .
j_gene: TRBJ2-4
d_gene: TRBD2
len: 17
CDR3nt: TGTGCCACCAGCTCCCCGGGGGGGGATGAAGCCAAAAACATTCAGTACTTC
CDR3aa: CATSSPGGDEAKNIQYF

v_gene: TRBV29-1
abundance: .
j_gene: TRBJ2-1
d_gene: .
len: 16
CDR3nt: TGCAGCGTTGGAGGGGGTCCCGGGACAAGTAACAATGAGCAGTTCTTC
CDR3aa: CSVGGGPGTSNNEQFF

v_gene: TRBV2
abundance: .
j_gene: TRBJ1-5
d_gene: .
len: 14
CDR3nt: TGTGCCAGCAGTGGATCGGGGGGCGATCAGCCCCAGCATTTT
CDR3aa: CASSGSGGDQPQHF

v_gene: TRBV20-1
abundance: .
j_gene: TRBJ2-3
d_gene: TRBD2
len: 15
CDR3nt: TGCAGTGCTGGATCGAGCGGGGGACGTACAGATACGCAGTATTTT
CDR3aa: CSAGSSGGRTDTQYF

v_gene: TRBV6-6
abundance: .
j_gene: TRBJ2-7
d_gene: TRBD1
len: 15
CDR3nt: TGTGCCAGCAGATCCCAGGGACAGGGGTCCTACGAGCAGTACTTC
CDR3aa: CASRSQGQGSYEQYF

v_gene: TRBV10-3
abundance: .
j_gene: TRBJ2-7
d_gene: TRBD1
len: 17
CDR3nt: TGTGCCATCAGTGAATATGGACAGGGAGTGGGATCCTACGAGCAGTACTTC
CDR3aa: CAISEYGQGVGSYEQYF

v_gene: TRBV29-1
abundance: few
j_gene: TRBJ2-5
d_gene: .
len: 14
CDR3nt: TGCAGCGTTGCGGGCCCGGCGGGTCAAGAGACCCAGTACTTC
CDR3aa: CSVAGPAGQETQYF

v_gene: TRBV10-3
abundance: few
j_gene: TRBJ2-5
d_gene: TRBD1
len: 13
CDR3nt: TGTGCCATCAGCTGGACAGGGGAAGAGACCCAGTACTTC
CDR3aa: CAISWTGEETQYF

v_gene: TRBV15
abundance: .
j_gene: TRBJ2-1
d_gene: .
len: 14
CDR3nt: TGTGCCACCAGCCCCGTAGGTGGAGATAGTGAGCAGTTCTTC
CDR3aa: CATSPVGGDSEQFF

v_gene: TRBV21-1
abundance: .
j_gene: TRBJ2-5
d_gene: .
len: 17
CDR3nt: TGTGCCAGCACAAAGGGGCAGAACCTCTCCCCACAAGAGACCCAGTACTTC
CDR3aa: CASTKGQNLSPQETQYF

v_gene: TRBV6-5
abundance: few
j_gene: TRBJ2-7
d_gene: TRBD1
len: 15
CDR3nt: TGTGCCAGCAGTCAAGTCGGGACAGAGAGCTACGAGCAGTACTTC
CDR3aa: CASSQVGTESYEQYF

v_gene: TRBV24-1
abundance: .
j_gene: TRBJ1-5
d_gene: .
len: 13
CDR3nt: TGTGCCACGGCGGGGAGGTGGGATCAGCCCCAGCATTTT
CDR3aa: CATAGRWDQPQHF

v_gene: TRBV6-1
abundance: .
j_gene: TRBJ2-1
d_gene: TRBD2
len: 17
CDR3nt: TGTGCCAGCAGTGAAAAGCTGGCTAGCGGTCGCTACAATGAGCAGTTCTTC
CDR3aa: CASSEKLASGRYNEQFF

v_gene: TRBV6-5
abundance: few
j_gene: TRBJ2-1
d_gene: .
len: 16
CDR3nt: TGTGCCAGCAGTTACCCTATCCGGGGCCCCTCTGGAGAGCAGTTCTTC
CDR3aa: CASSYPIRGPSGEQFF

v_gene: TRBV3-1
abundance: .
j_gene: TRBJ1-1
d_gene: .
len: 11
CDR3nt: TGTGCCAGCAGCGCCTACACTGAAGCTTTCTTT
CDR3aa: CASSAYTEAFF

v_gene: TRBV5-1
abundance: few
j_gene: TRBJ2-1
d_gene: .
len: 15
CDR3nt: TGCGCCAGCAGCCGACATTGGAGGAGTAACAATGAGCAGTTCTTC
CDR3aa: CASSRHWRSNNEQFF

v_gene: TRBV6-6
abundance: few
j_gene: TRBJ2-7
d_gene: TRBD2
len: 14
CDR3nt: TGTGCCAGCAGTTACCCAGCGGGGGGGGCAGAGCAGTACTTC
CDR3aa: CASSYPAGGAEQYF

v_gene: TRBV3-1
abundance: few
j_gene: TRBJ1-2
d_gene: .
len: 13
CDR3nt: TGTGCCAGCAGCCAGTTGGGGGCCTATGGCTACACCTTC
CDR3aa: CASSQLGAYGYTF

v_gene: TRBV5-1
abundance: .
j_gene: TRBJ2-1
d_gene: TRBD1
len: 14
CDR3nt: TGCGCCAGCAGCTTGGGGGACAGGGCCAATGAGCAGTTCTTC
CDR3aa: CASSLGDRANEQFF

v_gene: TRBV10-2
abundance: once
j_gene: TRBJ2-3
d_gene: TRBD2
len: 17
CDR3nt: TGCGCCAGCAGTGACCGTAGATCCGGGGGGGCCAGAGATACGCAGTATTTT
CDR3aa: CASSDRRSGGARDTQYF

v_gene: TRBV15
abundance: .
j_gene: TRBJ1-4
d_gene: TRBD1
len: 15
CDR3nt: TGTGCCACCAGCCCCGGACAGGCAACTAATGAAAAACTGTTTTTT
CDR3aa: CATSPGQATNEKLFF

v_gene: TRBV5-1
abundance: .
j_gene: TRBJ2-1
d_gene: .
len: 16
CDR3nt: TGCGCCAGCAGCTCCTGGGGGGCCCCGAGGGTTTTTGAGCAGTTCTTC
CDR3aa: CASSSWGAPRVFEQFF

v_gene: TRBV20-1
abundance: .
j_gene: TRBJ1-2
d_gene: .
len: 14
CDR3nt: TGCAGTGCTGGAGATTATCCGGCGAACTATGGCTACACCTTC
CDR3aa: CSAGDYPANYGYTF

v_gene: TRBV29-1
abundance: .
j_gene: TRBJ2-5
d_gene: .
len: 14
CDR3nt: TGCAGCGTCGCGAAAGGAGAGGTACAAGAGACCCAGTACTTC
CDR3aa: CSVAKGEVQETQYF

v_gene: TRBV12-3/TRBV12-4
abundance: few
j_gene: TRBJ2-5
d_gene: .
len: 13
CDR3nt: TGTGCCAGCAGCCGCGAGTTGGGAGAGACCCAGTACTTC
CDR3aa: CASSRELGETQYF

v_gene: TRBV20-1
abundance: few
j_gene: TRBJ1-5
d_gene: TRBD1
len: 15
CDR3nt: TGCAGTGCTAACGGACAGGGGGCGGGTGAGCAGCCCCAGCATTTT
CDR3aa: CSANGQGAGEQPQHF

v_gene: TRBV20-1
abundance: few
j_gene: TRBJ2-1
d_gene: .
len: 14
CDR3nt: TGCAGTGCTAGAGATCCCCGGACCCCCATTGAGCAGTTCTTC
CDR3aa: CSARDPRTPIEQFF